This T cell receptor (beta chain) was found in a study of early T cells in non-severe SARS-CoV-2 infection. The CDR3 sequence is 15 residues long. V lost 4 bases and J 1 base, leaving 14 bases between the germline ends. Germline V gives CDR1 SGHKS, CDR2 YYEKEE (reference sequence). Unique molecular identifiers tagged individual cDNA molecules. Via MiXCR, TCRdb re-called the 5' RACE reads, giving one row per CDR3 protein. The table lists roughly 58,000 distinct CDR3 sequences, around an eighth of them singletons, with 1.2% to 1.5% in the top ten. Sequenced: whole blood. The sequence derives from an adult who was a healthcare worker with PCR-confirmed SARS-CoV-2 infection or an uninfected control (not recorded which). This rearrangement joins TRBV5-5 to TRBJ2-5, with unresolved D. For the CDR3, the DNA is TGTGCCAGCAGCCGGTCCTTTAGTTTCCAAGAGACCCAGTACTTC. It is translated as CASSRSFSFQETQYF.